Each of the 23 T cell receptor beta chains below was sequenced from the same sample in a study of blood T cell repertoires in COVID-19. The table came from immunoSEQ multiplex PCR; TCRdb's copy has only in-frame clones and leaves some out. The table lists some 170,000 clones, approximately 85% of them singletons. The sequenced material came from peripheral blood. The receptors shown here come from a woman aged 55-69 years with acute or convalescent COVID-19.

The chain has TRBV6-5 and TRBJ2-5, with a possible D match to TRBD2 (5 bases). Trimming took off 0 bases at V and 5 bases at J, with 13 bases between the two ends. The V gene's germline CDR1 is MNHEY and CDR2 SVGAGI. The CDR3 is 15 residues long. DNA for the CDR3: TGTGCCAGCAGTTACTCGACGGGGTCCCGGGAGACCCAGTACTTC. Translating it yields CASSYSTGSRETQYF.

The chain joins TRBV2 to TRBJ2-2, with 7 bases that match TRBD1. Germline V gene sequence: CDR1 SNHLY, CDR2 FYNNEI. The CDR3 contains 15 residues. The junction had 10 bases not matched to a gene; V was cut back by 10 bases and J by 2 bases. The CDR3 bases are TGTGCCACCCGAGGGACAGCAACTAACACCGGGGAGCTGTTTTTT. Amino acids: CATRGTATNTGELFF.

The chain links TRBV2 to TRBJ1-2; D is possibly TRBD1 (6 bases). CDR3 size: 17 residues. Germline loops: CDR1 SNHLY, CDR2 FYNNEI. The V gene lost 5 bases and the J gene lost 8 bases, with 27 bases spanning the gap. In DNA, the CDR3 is TGTGCCAGCAGTTTGCGCGGAGATGGGGGCGAATCGAAGGGCTACACCTTC. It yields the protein CASSLRGDGGESKGYTF.

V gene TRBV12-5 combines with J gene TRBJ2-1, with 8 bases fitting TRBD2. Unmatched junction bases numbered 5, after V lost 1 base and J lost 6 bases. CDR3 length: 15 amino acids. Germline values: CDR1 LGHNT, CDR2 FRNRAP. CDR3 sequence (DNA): TGTGCTAGTGGTTTGGAACCAACTAGCGGCAATGAGCAGTTCTTC. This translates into CASGLEPTSGNEQFF.

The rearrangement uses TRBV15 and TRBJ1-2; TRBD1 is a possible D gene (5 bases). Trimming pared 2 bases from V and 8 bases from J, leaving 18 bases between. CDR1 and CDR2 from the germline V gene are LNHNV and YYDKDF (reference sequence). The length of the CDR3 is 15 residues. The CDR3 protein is CATSRKGTGPRGYTF. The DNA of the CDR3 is TGTGCCACCAGCAGAAAAGGAACAGGCCCGCGGGGCTACACCTTC.

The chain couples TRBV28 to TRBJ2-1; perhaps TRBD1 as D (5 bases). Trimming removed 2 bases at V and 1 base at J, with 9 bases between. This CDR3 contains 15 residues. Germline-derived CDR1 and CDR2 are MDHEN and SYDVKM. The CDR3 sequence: CASSLVGASYNEQFF. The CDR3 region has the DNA TGTGCCAGCAGTTTAGTAGGGGCTTCCTACAATGAGCAGTTCTTC.

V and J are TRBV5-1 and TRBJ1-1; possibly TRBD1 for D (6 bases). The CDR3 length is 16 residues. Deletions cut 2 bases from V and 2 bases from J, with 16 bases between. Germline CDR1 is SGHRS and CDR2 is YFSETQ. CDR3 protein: CASSFSPGHINTEAFF. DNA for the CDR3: TGCGCCAGCAGCTTTTCTCCGGGACATATAAACACTGAAGCTTTCTTT.

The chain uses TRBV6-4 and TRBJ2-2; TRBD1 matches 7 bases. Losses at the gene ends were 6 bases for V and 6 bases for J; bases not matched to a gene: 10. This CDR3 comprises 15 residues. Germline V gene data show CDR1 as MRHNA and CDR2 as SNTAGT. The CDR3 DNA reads TGTGCCAGCAGCGCTACCACAGGGGTGGCCGGGGAGCTGTTTTTT. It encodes CASSATTGVAGELFF.

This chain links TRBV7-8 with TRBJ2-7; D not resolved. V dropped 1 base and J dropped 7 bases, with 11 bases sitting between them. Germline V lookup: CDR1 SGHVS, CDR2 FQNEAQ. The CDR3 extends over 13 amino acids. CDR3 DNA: TGTGCCAGCAGCTTAGGTCCAGGCTCTGAGCAGTACTTC. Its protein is CASSLGPGSEQYF.

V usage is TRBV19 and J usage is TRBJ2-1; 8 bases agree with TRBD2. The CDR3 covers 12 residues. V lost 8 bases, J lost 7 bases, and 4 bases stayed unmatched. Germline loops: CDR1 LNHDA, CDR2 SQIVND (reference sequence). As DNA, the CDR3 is TGTGCCAGTGGAACGGGAGGGAATGAGCAGTTCTTC. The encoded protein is CASGTGGNEQFF.

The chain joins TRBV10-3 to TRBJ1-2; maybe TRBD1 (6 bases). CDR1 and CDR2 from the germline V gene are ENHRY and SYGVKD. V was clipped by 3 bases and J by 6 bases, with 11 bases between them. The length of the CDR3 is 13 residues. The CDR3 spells CAISDLGAHGYTF. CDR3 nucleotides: TGTGCCATCAGTGATCTGGGGGCTCATGGCTACACCTTC.

The CDR3 protein is CASRPSGQSNYGYTF. The CDR3 nucleotides are TGTGCCAGCAGACCCTCCGGACAGTCTAACTATGGCTACACCTTC. The rearrangement uses TRBV28 and TRBJ1-2, with a possible D match to TRBD1 (6 bases). V lost 6 bases, J lost 0 bases, and 14 bases lay in between. Germline V lookup: CDR1 MDHEN, CDR2 SYDVKM. The CDR3 loop spans 15 amino acids.

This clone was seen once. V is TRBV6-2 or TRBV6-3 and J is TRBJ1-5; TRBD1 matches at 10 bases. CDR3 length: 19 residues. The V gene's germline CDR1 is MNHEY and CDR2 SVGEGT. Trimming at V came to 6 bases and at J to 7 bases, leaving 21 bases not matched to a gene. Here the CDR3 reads CASSPLIPPALTGGQPQHF. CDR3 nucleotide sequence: TGTGCCAGCAGCCCTCTGATCCCCCCAGCTCTGACAGGGGGCCAGCCCCAGCATTTT.

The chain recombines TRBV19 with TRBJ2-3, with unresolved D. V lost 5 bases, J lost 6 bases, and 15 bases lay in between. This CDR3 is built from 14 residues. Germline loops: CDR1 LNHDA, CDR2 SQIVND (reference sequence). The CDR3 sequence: CASSDTLQFDTQYF. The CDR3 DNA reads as TGTGCCAGTAGTGACACACTGCAATTTGATACGCAGTATTTT.

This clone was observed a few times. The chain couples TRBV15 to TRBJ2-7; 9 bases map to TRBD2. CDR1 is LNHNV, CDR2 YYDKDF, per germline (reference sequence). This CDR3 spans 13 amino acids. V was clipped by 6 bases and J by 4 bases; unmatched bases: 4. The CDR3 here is CATRVAGEYEQYF. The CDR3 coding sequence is TGTGCCACCAGAGTAGCGGGAGAGTACGAGCAGTACTTC.

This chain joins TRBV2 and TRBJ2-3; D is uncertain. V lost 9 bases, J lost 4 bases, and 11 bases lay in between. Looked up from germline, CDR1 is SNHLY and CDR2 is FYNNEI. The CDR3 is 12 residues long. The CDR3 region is CASPRLADTQYF. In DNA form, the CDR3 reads TGTGCCAGTCCGCGCCTAGCAGATACGCAGTATTTT.

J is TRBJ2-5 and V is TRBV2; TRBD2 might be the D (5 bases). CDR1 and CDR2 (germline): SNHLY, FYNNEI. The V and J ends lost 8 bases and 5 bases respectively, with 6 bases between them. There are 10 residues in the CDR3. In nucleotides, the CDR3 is TGTGCCAGCGGACTGGAGACCCAGTACTTC. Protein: CASGLETQYF.

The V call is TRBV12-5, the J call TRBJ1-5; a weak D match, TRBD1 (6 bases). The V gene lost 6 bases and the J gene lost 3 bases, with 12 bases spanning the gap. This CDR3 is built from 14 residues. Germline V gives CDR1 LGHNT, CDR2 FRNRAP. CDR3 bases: TGTGCTAGTGGATACACAGGGATCAATCAGCCCCAGCATTTT. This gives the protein CASGYTGINQPQHF.

In nucleotides, the CDR3 is TGTGCCAGCAGTCAGACACCTACTGGGAACACTGAAGCTTTCTTT. Translating it yields CASSQTPTGNTEAFF. This sequence joins TRBV6-5 and TRBJ1-1; D is unresolved. This CDR3 contains 15 residues. V lost 5 bases, J lost 1 base, and 14 bases lay in between. Germline assignment: CDR1 MNHEY and CDR2 SVGAGI.

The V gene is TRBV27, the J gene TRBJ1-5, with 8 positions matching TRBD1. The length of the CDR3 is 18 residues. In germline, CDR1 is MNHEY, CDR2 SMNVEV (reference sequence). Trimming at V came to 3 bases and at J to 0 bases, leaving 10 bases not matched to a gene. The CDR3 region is CASSLRGDRLYSNQPQHF. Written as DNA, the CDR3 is TGTGCCAGCAGTTTGAGGGGGGACAGGCTGTATAGCAATCAGCCCCAGCATTTT.

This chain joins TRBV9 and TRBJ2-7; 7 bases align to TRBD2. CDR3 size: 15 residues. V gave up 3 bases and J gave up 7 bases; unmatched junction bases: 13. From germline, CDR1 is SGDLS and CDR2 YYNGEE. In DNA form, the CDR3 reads TGTGCCAGCAGCGCTAGCTGGTGGGCGGGAGAAGAGCAGTACTTC. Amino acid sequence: CASSASWWAGEEQYF. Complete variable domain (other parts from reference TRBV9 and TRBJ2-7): DSGVTQTPKHLITATGQRVTLRCSPRSGDLSVYWYQQSLDQGLQFLIQYYNGEERAKGNILERFSAQQFPDLHSELNLSSLELGDSALYFCASSASWWAGEEQYFGPGTRLTVT.

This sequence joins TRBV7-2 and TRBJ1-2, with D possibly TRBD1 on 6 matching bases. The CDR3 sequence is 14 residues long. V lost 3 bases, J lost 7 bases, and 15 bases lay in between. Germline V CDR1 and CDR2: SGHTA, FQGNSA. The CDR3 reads CASSFDRIPLGYTF. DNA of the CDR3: TGTGCCAGCAGCTTTGACAGGATTCCCCTTGGCTACACCTTC.

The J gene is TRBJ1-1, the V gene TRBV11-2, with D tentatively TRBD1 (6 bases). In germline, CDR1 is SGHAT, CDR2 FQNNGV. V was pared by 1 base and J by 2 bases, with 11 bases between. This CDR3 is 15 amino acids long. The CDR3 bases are TGTGCCAGCAGCTTAGTAGCAGGGGCAAACACTGAAGCTTTCTTT. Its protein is CASSLVAGANTEAFF.